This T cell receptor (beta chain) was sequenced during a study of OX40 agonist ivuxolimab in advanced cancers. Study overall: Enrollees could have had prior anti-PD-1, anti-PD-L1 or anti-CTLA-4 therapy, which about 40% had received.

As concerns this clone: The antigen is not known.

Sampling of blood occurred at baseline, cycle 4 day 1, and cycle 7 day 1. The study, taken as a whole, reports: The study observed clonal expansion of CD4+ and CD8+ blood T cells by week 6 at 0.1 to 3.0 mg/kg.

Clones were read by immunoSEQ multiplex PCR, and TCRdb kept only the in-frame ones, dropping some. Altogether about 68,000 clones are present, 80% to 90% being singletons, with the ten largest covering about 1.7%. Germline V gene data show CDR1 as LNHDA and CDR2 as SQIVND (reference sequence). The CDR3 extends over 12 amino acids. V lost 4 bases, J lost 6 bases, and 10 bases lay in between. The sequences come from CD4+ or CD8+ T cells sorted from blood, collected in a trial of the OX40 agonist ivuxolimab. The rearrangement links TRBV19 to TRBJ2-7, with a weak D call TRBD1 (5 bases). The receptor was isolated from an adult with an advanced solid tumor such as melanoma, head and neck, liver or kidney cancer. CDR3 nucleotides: TGTGCCAGTAGTAACTCCAGGGTCGAGCAGTACTTC. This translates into CASSNSRVEQYF.